A selection of T cell receptor beta chains follows, all from one sample in a study of CD8+CD57+ T cells in acquired aplastic anemia. TCRdb redid the calling of the reads with MiXCR, one entry per CDR3 protein. This repertoire shows around 290,000 distinct CDR3 sequences, 50% to 65% found once; its top ten account for around 1.3%. The sequencing input was sorted CD4+, CD8+, or CD8+CD57+ T cells (not recorded which) from PBMCs. These receptors came from a human donor with aplastic anemia. The CDR3 runs from the conserved cysteine through the conserved F or W. D genes are given only for firm matches. Clone size, where shown, is once, few, many, or a class for clones that have expanded.

CDR3: CASRGGTGSYNEQFF; DNA: TGTGCCAGCAGGGGGGGGACAGGGAGCTACAATGAGCAGTTCTTC; D: TRBD1; J: TRBJ2-1; V: TRBV12-3/TRBV12-4; size: NA
CDR3: CATSDRDGGVQETQYF; DNA: TGTGCCACCAGTGATCGAGACGGGGGTGTCCAAGAGACCCAGTACTTC; D: NA; J: TRBJ2-5; V: TRBV24-1; size: NA
CDR3: CASKIADSYNEQFF; DNA: TGTGCCAGTAAGATAGCGGATTCCTACAATGAGCAGTTCTTC; D: NA; J: TRBJ2-1; V: TRBV19; size: NA
CDR3: CATTRGAEEETQYF; DNA: TGTGCCACCACACGGGGGGCGGAAGAAGAGACCCAGTACTTC; D: NA; J: TRBJ2-5; V: TRBV6-1; size: many
CDR3: CSARGNSYEQYF; DNA: TGCAGTGCGAGAGGTAACTCCTACGAGCAGTACTTC; D: NA; J: TRBJ2-7; V: TRBV20-1; size: NA
CDR3: CASSTARDRGVEKLFF; DNA: TGTGCCAGCAGCACGGCGAGGGACAGGGGGGTTGAAAAACTGTTTTTT; D: TRBD1; J: TRBJ1-4; V: TRBV5-6; size: NA
CDR3: CSVEVYAVGEQFF; DNA: TGCAGCGTTGAGGTCTATGCCGTGGGTGAGCAGTTCTTC; D: NA; J: TRBJ2-1; V: TRBV29-1; size: NA
CDR3: CASSLDSTGGDTGANVLTF; DNA: TGTGCCAGCAGCTTAGATTCTACAGGGGGTGACACCGGGGCCAACGTCCTGACTTTC; D: TRBD1; J: TRBJ2-6; V: TRBV11-3; size: NA
CDR3: CATSGRLQETQYF; DNA: TGTGCCACCAGCGGTCGATTACAAGAGACCCAGTACTTC; D: NA; J: TRBJ2-5; V: TRBV15; size: NA
CDR3: CANQTGTQYF; DNA: TGCGCCAACCAGACTGGTACGCAGTATTTT; D: NA; J: TRBJ2-3; V: TRBV10-1; size: once
CDR3: CASSDPDRPLYGYTF; DNA: TGTGCCAGCAGCGATCCCGACAGGCCACTCTATGGCTACACCTTC; D: NA; J: TRBJ1-2; V: TRBV2; size: NA
CDR3: CASNLENQPQHF; DNA: TGTGCCAGCAATTTGGAAAATCAGCCCCAGCATTTT; D: NA; J: TRBJ1-5; V: TRBV7-9; size: NA
CDR3: CSARVAGAHEQYF; DNA: TGCAGTGCTAGAGTAGCGGGAGCCCACGAGCAGTACTTC; D: TRBD2; J: TRBJ2-7; V: TRBV20-1; size: NA
CDR3: CASSSETRRNEQFF; DNA: TGTGCCAGCAGCTCCGAGACCCGTCGCAATGAGCAGTTCTTC; D: NA; J: TRBJ2-1; V: TRBV7-9; size: NA
CDR3: CASSVLTGDNSPLHF; DNA: TGTGCCAGCAGTGTCCTGACAGGGGATAATTCACCCCTCCACTTT; D: TRBD1; J: TRBJ1-6; V: TRBV6-6; size: NA
CDR3: CASSASGSSYNEQFF; DNA: TGTGCCAGCAGCGCAAGCGGGAGCTCCTACAATGAGCAGTTCTTC; D: TRBD2; J: TRBJ2-1; V: TRBV9; size: many
CDR3: CASSSEISREQYF; DNA: TGTGCCAGCAGCTCCGAAATATCGAGGGAGCAGTACTTC; D: NA; J: TRBJ2-7; V: TRBV7-2; size: NA
CDR3: CASSRTGNSPLHF; DNA: TGTGCCAGCAGTAGGACAGGAAATTCACCCCTCCACTTT; D: TRBD1; J: TRBJ1-6; V: TRBV7-9; size: NA
CDR3: CASTGGGRAFF; DNA: TGTGCCAGCACCGGGGGAGGGCGAGCTTTCTTT; D: NA; J: TRBJ1-1; V: TRBV12-3/TRBV12-4; size: NA
CDR3: CASRIAGGSTDTQYF; DNA: TGCGCCAGCAGGATAGCGGGGGGATCCACAGATACGCAGTATTTT; D: TRBD2; J: TRBJ2-3; V: TRBV10-1; size: NA
CDR3: CSVDRGRTGELFF; DNA: TGCAGCGTTGATCGCGGGAGAACCGGGGAGCTGTTTTTT; D: TRBD2; J: TRBJ2-2; V: TRBV29-1; size: NA
CDR3: CASGGGYEQYF; DNA: TGTGCCAGCGGGGGGGGGTACGAGCAGTACTTC; D: TRBD2; J: TRBJ2-7; V: TRBV2; size: few
CDR3: CASSLEGVGNQPQHF; DNA: TGCGCCAGCAGCTTGGAAGGAGTAGGCAATCAGCCCCAGCATTTT; D: NA; J: TRBJ1-5; V: TRBV5-1; size: NA
CDR3: CASSLAYQASYEQYF; DNA: TGTGCCAGCAGCTTGGCCTATCAGGCCTCCTACGAGCAGTACTTC; D: NA; J: TRBJ2-7; V: TRBV7-3; size: NA
CDR3: CASGFIGQGGSHLHF; DNA: TGTGCCAGCGGCTTTATCGGACAGGGCGGATCACACCTCCACTTT; D: TRBD1; J: TRBJ1-6; V: TRBV7-2; size: NA
CDR3: CASSEQGSGGVDTQYF; DNA: TGTGCCAGCAGTGAACAGGGGAGCGGGGGGGTAGATACGCAGTATTTT; D: TRBD2; J: TRBJ2-3; V: TRBV6-1; size: NA
CDR3: CASSQGYSDYGYTF; DNA: TGCGCCAGCAGCCAAGGGTACAGCGACTATGGCTACACCTTC; D: NA; J: TRBJ1-2; V: TRBV10-1; size: NA
CDR3: CASSQGNTGELFF; DNA: TGTGCCAGCAGCCAAGGAAACACCGGGGAGCTGTTTTTT; D: NA; J: TRBJ2-2; V: TRBV4-2; size: many
CDR3: CASSSGARGNQPQHF; DNA: TGTGCCAGCAGCTCAGGTGCACGGGGCAATCAGCCCCAGCATTTT; D: NA; J: TRBJ1-5; V: TRBV7-6; size: few
CDR3: CASSGPETMNTEAFF; DNA: TGTGCCAGCAGCGGTCCAGAGACAATGAACACTGAAGCTTTCTTT; D: NA; J: TRBJ1-1; V: TRBV9; size: NA
CDR3: CASSLGSLAGAQETQYF; DNA: TGTGCCAGCAGCTTAGGGTCCCTAGCGGGGGCCCAAGAGACCCAGTACTTC; D: TRBD2; J: TRBJ2-5; V: TRBV11-2; size: many
CDR3: CSAGSVGLAGEQYF; DNA: TGCAGTGCCGGGTCCGTAGGGCTAGCGGGGGAGCAGTACTTC; D: TRBD2; J: TRBJ2-7; V: TRBV20-1; size: NA
CDR3: CASSSNQRWNGYTF; DNA: TGTGCCAGCAGTTCTAACCAGCGTTGGAATGGCTACACCTTC; D: NA; J: TRBJ1-2; V: TRBV7-8; size: NA
CDR3: CAGSLVTAPETLYF; DNA: TGTGCCGGCAGCCTTGTGACTGCGCCAGAGACCCTGTACTTC; D: NA; J: TRBJ2-5; V: TRBV5-4; size: NA
CDR3: CASTPTGGISGYTF; DNA: TGTGCCAGTACGCCGACAGGGGGGATTAGTGGCTACACCTTC; D: TRBD1; J: TRBJ1-2; V: TRBV19; size: many
CDR3: CASSLDIGTGRYEQYF; DNA: TGCGCCAGCAGCTTGGATATTGGGACAGGGCGGTACGAGCAGTACTTC; D: TRBD1; J: TRBJ2-7; V: TRBV5-1; size: many
CDR3: CSAREGQGREKLFF; DNA: TGCAGTGCTAGAGAAGGGCAAGGGCGGGAAAAACTGTTTTTT; D: NA; J: TRBJ1-4; V: TRBV20-1; size: once
CDR3: CASSLGRGQPQHF; DNA: TGTGCCAGCAGCTTGGGAAGGGGTCAGCCCCAGCATTTT; D: NA; J: TRBJ1-5; V: TRBV5-8; size: many
CDR3: CASSVFGGQKTQYF; DNA: TGTGCCAGCAGCGTATTTGGGGGACAAAAGACCCAGTACTTC; D: NA; J: TRBJ2-5; V: TRBV9; size: NA
CDR3: CASSLARISGNTIYF; DNA: TGTGCCAGCAGCTTAGCCCGGATCTCTGGAAACACCATATATTTT; D: NA; J: TRBJ1-3; V: TRBV7-8; size: NA
CDR3: CAILGGAPPCSYEQYF; DNA: TGCGCCATCCTAGGGGGTGCACCTCCGTGCTCCTACGAGCAGTACTTC; D: NA; J: TRBJ2-7; V: TRBV10-1; size: NA
CDR3: CASSWTSGIEQFF; DNA: TGTGCCAGCAGCTGGACTAGCGGGATTGAGCAGTTCTTC; D: TRBD2; J: TRBJ2-1; V: TRBV7-2; size: NA
CDR3: CSARDRVGGNSPLHF; DNA: TGCAGTGCTAGAGACAGGGTAGGAGGTAATTCACCCCTCCACTTT; D: NA; J: TRBJ1-6; V: TRBV20-1; size: NA
CDR3: CASTQTGVYEQYF; DNA: TGTGCCAGCACTCAGACAGGGGTCTACGAGCAGTACTTC; D: TRBD1; J: TRBJ2-7; V: TRBV2; size: once
CDR3: CASRRGLDLSYEQYF; DNA: TGTGCCAGCAGGAGGGGTTTAGACCTTTCCTACGAGCAGTACTTC; D: NA; J: TRBJ2-7; V: TRBV6-5; size: NA
CDR3: CAISGAVSYEQYF; DNA: TGTGCCATCAGTGGGGCAGTCTCCTACGAGCAGTACTTC; D: NA; J: TRBJ2-7; V: TRBV10-3; size: NA
CDR3: CASSLVATEQYF; DNA: TGTGCCAGCAGCTTGGTTGCTACCGAGCAGTACTTC; D: NA; J: TRBJ2-7; V: TRBV5-8; size: many